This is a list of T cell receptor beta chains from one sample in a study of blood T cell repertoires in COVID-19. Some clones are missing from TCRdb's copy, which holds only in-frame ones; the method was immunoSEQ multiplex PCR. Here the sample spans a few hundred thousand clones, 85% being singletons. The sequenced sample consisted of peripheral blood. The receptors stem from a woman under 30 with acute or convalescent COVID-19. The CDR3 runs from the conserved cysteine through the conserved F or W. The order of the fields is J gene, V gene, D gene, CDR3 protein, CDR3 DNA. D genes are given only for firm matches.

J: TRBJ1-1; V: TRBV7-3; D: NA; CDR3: CASSSGLGTEAFF; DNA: TGTGCCAGCAGCTCAGGGCTGGGGACTGAAGCTTTCTTT
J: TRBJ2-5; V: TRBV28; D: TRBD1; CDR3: CASSMGQGIGTQYF; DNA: TGTGCCAGCAGTATGGGACAGGGGATCGGGACCCAGTACTTC
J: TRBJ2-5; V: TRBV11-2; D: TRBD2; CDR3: CASSLGRSGGEGETQYF; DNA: TGTGCCAGCAGCTTAGGAAGGAGCGGCGGGGAGGGGGAGACCCAGTACTTC
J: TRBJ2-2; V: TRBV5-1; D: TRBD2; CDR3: CASSWGTSGGYTGELFF; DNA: TGCGCCAGCAGCTGGGGGACTAGCGGGGGATACACCGGGGAGCTGTTTTTT
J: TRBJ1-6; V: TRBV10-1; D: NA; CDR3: CASSTGTNGTPLHF; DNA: TGCGCCAGCAGTACCGGGACAAACGGAACACCCCTCCACTTT
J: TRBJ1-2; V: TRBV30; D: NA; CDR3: CAWSVQINGYTF; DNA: TGTGCCTGGAGTGTACAGATTAATGGCTACACCTTC
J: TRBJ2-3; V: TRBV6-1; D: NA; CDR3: CASSEQGGTDTQYF; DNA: TGTGCCAGCAGTGAACAGGGCGGCACAGATACGCAGTATTTT
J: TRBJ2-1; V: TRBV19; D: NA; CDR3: CASSGAPLFGQFF; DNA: TGTGCCAGTTCGGGAGCCCCCCTTTTCGGGCAGTTCTTC
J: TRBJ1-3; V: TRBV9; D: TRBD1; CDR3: CASSVENRGYGNTIYF; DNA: TGTGCCAGCAGCGTAGAAAACAGGGGATACGGAAACACCATATATTTT
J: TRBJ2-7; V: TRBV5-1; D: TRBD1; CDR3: CASSLQGASYEQYF; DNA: TGCGCCAGCAGCCTGCAGGGGGCCTCCTACGAGCAGTACTTC
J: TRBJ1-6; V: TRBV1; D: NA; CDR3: CTSSHLNPEPRAGSPLHF; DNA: TGCACCAGCAGCCACCTAAACCCAGAACCCAGGGCGGGGTCACCCCTCCACTTT
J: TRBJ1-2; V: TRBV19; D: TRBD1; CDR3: CASSPWDSGYGYTF; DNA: TGTGCCAGTAGTCCCTGGGACAGCGGTTATGGCTACACCTTC
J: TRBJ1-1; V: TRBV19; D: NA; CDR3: CASSIGDTLNTEAFF; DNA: TGTGCCAGTAGTATAGGGGACACACTGAACACTGAAGCTTTCTTT